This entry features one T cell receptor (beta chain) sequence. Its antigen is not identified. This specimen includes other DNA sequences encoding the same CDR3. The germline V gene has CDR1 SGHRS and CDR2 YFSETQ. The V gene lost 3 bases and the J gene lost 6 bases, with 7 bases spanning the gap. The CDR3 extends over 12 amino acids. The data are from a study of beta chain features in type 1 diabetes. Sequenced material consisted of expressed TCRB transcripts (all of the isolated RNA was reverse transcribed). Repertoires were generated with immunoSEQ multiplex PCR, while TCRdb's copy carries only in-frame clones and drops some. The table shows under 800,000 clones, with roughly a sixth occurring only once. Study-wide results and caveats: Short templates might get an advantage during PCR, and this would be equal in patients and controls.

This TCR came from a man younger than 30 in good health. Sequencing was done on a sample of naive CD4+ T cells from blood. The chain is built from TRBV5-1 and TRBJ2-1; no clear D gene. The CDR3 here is CASSSPSNEQFF. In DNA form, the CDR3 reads TGCGCCAGCAGCTCACCTAGCAATGAGCAGTTCTTC.